These T cell receptor beta chains were read from a single sample in a study of beta chain features in type 1 diabetes. Assay used: immunoSEQ multiplex PCR; TCRdb lists only in-frame clones, some missing. The table records roughly 340,000 clones, around 12% of them present only once. The sequenced sample was naive CD4+ T cells from blood. The receptor set was obtained from a young woman with type 1 diabetes. CDR3s include the opening cysteine and the closing phenylalanine or tryptophan. A D gene is named only where the DNA matches it firmly. Size is stated for part of the rows, as once, few or many counts, or as a class when the clone is expanded.

clone size	V gene	J gene	D gene	CDR3 DNA	CDR3 protein
few	TRBV25-1	TRBJ2-3	NA	TGTGCCAGCAGTAGAACAGCAGATACGCAGTATTTT	CASSRTADTQYF
NA	TRBV21-1	TRBJ2-7	NA	TGTGCCAGCAGCAAGACTAGCGGGAGGGGGTGCGAGCAGTACTTC	CASSKTSGRGCEQYF
NA	TRBV19	TRBJ1-2	TRBD1	TGTGCCAGTAGTTCATCCGGGACAGGGTACTATGGCTACACCTTC	CASSSSGTGYYGYTF
NA	TRBV10-3	TRBJ1-2	NA	TGTGCCATCCGCCTTGGGCAGGGAAGGGGCTACACCTTC	CAIRLGQGRGYTF
NA	TRBV28	TRBJ2-2	NA	TGTGCCAGCACCTCAAGGGGAACCGGGGAGCTGTTTTTT	CASTSRGTGELFF
NA	TRBV7-9	TRBJ1-1	NA	TGTGCCAGCAGCTTAGCCTTCACTGAAGCTTTCTTT	CASSLAFTEAFF
few	TRBV19	TRBJ1-5	NA	TGTGCCAGTAGTGATGCGGGACAGCCCCAGCATTTT	CASSDAGQPQHF
NA	TRBV29-1	TRBJ2-5	TRBD1	TGCAGCGTCGCTCAGGGACAGGGCCAAGAGACCCAGTACTTC	CSVAQGQGQETQYF
NA	TRBV18	TRBJ2-5	NA	TGTGCCAGCTCACCACCGGAGGCGTCCGAGAGCCAGTACTTC	CASSPPEASESQYF
NA	TRBV20-1	TRBJ1-2	NA	TGCAGTGCTAGTCGGTCCTATGGCTACACCTTC	CSASRSYGYTF
few	TRBV4-1	TRBJ2-3	TRBD2	TGCGCCAGCAGCCAGATAGCGGGGGGGGCAAATACGCAGTATTTT	CASSQIAGGANTQYF
few	TRBV7-8	TRBJ1-5	NA	TGTGCCAGCAGCTCCCCCCCAGGGAGGAATCAGCCCCAGCATTTT	CASSSPPGRNQPQHF
NA	TRBV29-1	TRBJ2-5	NA	TGCAGCGTTGAGTCGGGGAAGCAAGAGACCCAGTACTTC	CSVESGKQETQYF
NA	TRBV11-3	TRBJ1-1	NA	TGTGCCAGCAGCGCCGCCGCGCGAGACTATGAAGCTTTCTTT	CASSAAARDYEAFF
NA	TRBV4-3	TRBJ2-7	NA	TGCGCCAGCAGCCAAGAGCGGGTCTCAGTCTACGAGCAGTACTTC	CASSQERVSVYEQYF
few	TRBV10-3	TRBJ1-5	NA	TGTGCCATCAGTCGCGGGGAGCTGGGAGAAGAGCCCCAGCATTTT	CAISRGELGEEPQHF
few	TRBV29-1	TRBJ2-7	NA	TGCAGCGTGGCCCCGGGGGGCGGGACAAGCTACGAGCAGTACTTC	CSVAPGGGTSYEQYF
few	TRBV5-1	TRBJ2-7	TRBD1	TGCGCCAGCAGCTCACTGGACAGGGGCACCTACGAGCAGTACTTC	CASSSLDRGTYEQYF
few	TRBV15	TRBJ2-1	NA	TGTGCCACCAGCAGAGGCCCCTCGGGTGGGTACAATGAGCAGTTCTTC	CATSRGPSGGYNEQFF
few	TRBV11-2	TRBJ2-7	NA	TGTGCCAGCAGCTTAATGCGGGGGGAATACAGGGGACACGAGCAGTACTTC	CASSLMRGEYRGHEQYF
NA	TRBV19	TRBJ2-5	NA	TGTGCCAGTAGCGACTGGAATGAAGAGACCCAGTACTTC	CASSDWNEETQYF
NA	TRBV5-1	TRBJ1-1	NA	TGCGCCAGCAGCTCTGGGGGGGACACGGCTGAAGCTTTCTTT	CASSSGGDTAEAFF
few	TRBV14	TRBJ1-5	NA	TGTGCCAGCAGCCGAAACATGGATCAGCCCCAGCATTTT	CASSRNMDQPQHF
few	TRBV18	TRBJ1-1	NA	TGTGCCAGCTCACCCCCAGGGAACACTGAAGCTTTCTTT	CASSPPGNTEAFF
few	TRBV28	TRBJ1-5	TRBD1	TGTGCCAGCAGTTTACGGACAGGGGCTTATAGCAATCAGCCCCAGCATTTT	CASSLRTGAYSNQPQHF
few	TRBV21-1	TRBJ2-5	NA	TGTGCCAGCAGCAGCGACAGGCGAAAAGAGACCCAGTACTTC	CASSSDRRKETQYF
NA	TRBV7-9	TRBJ2-2	NA	TGTGCCAGCAGCTTACAGGGAATGAACACCGGGGAGCTGTTTTTT	CASSLQGMNTGELFF